This T cell receptor beta chain derives from a study of T cells in Graves' hyperthyroidism and ophthalmopathy. This clonotype was seen ten or more times. The CDR3 regions of TCR beta were amplified from RNA transcripts. With the HTBI primer set, the TCR CDR3 went through a first round of RT-PCR. TCRdb called the multiplex PCR reads again in MiXCR, with one record for every CDR3 protein. The table lists over 250,000 distinct CDR3 sequences, 25% of them singletons. V lost 2 bases to trimming and J lost 4 bases, with 12 bases between them. This CDR3 is 14 amino acids long. Germline CDR1 reads SGHRS; CDR2 reads YFSETQ.

The sequence came from a man aged 40-49 years with Graves' hyperthyroidism that later progressed to Graves' ophthalmopathy. The sequencing sample was made of blood. The V and J genes are TRBV5-1 and TRBJ1-1; D is unclear. The CDR3 region is CASSFVGSGTEAFF. CDR3 DNA sequence: TGCGCCAGCAGCTTTGTAGGATCGGGCACTGAAGCTTTCTTT.